The sequence of this T cell receptor beta chain was determined in a study of cytomegalovirus exposure and HLA in healthy donors. Findings and caveats of the study: As immune exposure information, only CMV serostatus was available. An assumption of roughly uniform sequencing depth across donors underlay the presence/absence analyses.

This clone has just one count. Its antigen remains unknown. This PCR relied on a set of 60 Vbeta primers and 13 Jbeta primers. Profiling relied on immunoSEQ multiplex PCR, and the TCRdb table lists in-frame clones only, not all of them. Of 150,000 to 200,000 clones listed, about 75% are singletons. Losses at the gene ends were 1 base for V and 6 bases for J; bases not matched to a gene: 2. Germline V CDR1 and CDR2: LNHDA, SQIVND (reference sequence). This CDR3 region has 13 residues. This TCR derives from a woman aged 45-60 years in good health and CMV-seropositive. The source material was PBMCs. The gene calls are TRBV19 and TRBJ1-1; TRBD1 aligns across 7 bases. The CDR3 DNA follows: TGTGCCAGTAGTATAGTTGGGACAGCTGAAGCTTTCTTT. Translation gives CASSIVGTAEAFF. Drawing the rest from reference TRBV19 and TRBJ1-1, the complete variable domain is DGGITQSPKYLFRKEGQNVTLSCEQNLNHDAMYWYRQDPGQGLRLIYYSQIVNDFQKGDIAEGYSVSREKKESFPLTVTSAQKNPTAFYLCASSIVGTAEAFFGQGTRLTVV.